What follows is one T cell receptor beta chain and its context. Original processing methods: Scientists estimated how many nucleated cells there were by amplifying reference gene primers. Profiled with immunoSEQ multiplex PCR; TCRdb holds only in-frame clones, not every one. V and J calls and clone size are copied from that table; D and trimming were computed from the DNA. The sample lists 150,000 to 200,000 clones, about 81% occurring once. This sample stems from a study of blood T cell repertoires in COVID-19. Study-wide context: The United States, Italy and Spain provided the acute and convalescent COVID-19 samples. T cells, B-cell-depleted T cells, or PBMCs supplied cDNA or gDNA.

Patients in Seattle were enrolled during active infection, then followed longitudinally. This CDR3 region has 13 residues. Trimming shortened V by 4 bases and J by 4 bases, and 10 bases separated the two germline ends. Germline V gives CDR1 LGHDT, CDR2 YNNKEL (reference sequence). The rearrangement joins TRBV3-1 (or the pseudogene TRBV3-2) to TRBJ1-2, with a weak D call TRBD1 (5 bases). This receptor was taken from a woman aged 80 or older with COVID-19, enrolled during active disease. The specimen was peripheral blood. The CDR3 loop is CASSPRQSYGYTF. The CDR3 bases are TGTGCCAGCAGCCCGAGACAGAGCTATGGCTACACCTTC.